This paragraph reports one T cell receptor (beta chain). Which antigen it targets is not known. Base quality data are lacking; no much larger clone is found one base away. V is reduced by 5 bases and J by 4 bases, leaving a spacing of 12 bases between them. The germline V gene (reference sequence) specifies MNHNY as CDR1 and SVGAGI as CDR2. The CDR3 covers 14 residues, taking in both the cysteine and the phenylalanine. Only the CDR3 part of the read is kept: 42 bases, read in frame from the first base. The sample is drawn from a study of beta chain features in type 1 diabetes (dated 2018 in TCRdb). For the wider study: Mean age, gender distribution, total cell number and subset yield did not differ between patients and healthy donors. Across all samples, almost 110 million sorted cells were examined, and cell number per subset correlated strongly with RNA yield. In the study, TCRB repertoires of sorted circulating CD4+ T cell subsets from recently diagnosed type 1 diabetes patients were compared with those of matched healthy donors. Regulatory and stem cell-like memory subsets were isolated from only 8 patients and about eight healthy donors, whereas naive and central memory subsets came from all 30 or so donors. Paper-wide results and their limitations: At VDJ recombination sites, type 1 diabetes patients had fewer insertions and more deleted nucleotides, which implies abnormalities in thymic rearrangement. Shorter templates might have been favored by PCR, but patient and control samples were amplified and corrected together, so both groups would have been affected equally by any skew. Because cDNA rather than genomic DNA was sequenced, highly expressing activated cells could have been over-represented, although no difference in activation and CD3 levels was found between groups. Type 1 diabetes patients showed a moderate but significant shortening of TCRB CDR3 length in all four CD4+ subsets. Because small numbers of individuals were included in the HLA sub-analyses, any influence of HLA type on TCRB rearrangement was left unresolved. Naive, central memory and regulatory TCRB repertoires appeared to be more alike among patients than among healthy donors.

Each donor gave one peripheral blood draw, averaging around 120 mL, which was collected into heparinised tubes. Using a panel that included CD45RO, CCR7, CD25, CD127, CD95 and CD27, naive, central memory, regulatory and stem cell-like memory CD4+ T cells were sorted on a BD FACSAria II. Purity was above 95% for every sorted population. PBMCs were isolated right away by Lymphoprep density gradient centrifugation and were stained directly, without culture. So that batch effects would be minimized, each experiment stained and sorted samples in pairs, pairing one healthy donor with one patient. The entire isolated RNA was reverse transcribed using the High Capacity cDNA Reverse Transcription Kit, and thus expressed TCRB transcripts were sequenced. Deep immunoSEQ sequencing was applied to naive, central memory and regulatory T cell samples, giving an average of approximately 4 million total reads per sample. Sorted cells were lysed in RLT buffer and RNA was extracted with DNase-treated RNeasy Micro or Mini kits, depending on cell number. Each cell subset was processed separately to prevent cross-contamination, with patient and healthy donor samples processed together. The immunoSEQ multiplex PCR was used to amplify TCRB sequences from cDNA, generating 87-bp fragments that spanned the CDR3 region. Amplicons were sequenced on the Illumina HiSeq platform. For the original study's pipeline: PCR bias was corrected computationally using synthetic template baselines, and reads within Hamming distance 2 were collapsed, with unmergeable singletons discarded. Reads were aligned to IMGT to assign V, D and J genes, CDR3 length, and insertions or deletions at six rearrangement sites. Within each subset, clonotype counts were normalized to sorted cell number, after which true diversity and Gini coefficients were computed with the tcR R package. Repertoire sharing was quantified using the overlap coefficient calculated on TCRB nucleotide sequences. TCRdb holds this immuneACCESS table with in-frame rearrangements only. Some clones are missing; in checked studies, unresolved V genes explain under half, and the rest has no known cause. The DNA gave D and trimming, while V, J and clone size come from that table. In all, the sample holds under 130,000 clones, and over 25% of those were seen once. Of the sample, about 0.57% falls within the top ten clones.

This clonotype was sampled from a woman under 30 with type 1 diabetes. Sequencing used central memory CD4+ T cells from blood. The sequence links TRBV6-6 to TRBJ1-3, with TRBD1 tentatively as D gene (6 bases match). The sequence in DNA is TGTGCCAGCAGTGGGGGCTTTGGCGGAAACACCATATATTTT. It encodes CASSGGFGGNTIYF.